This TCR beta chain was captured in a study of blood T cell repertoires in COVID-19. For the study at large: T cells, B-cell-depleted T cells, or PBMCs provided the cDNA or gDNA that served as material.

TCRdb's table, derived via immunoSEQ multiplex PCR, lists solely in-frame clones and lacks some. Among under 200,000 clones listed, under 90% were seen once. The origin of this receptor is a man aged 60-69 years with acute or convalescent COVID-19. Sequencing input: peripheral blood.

The CDR3 coding sequence is TGTGCCAGCAGCTTAGACCCCCAGAGGAATGAGCAGTTCTTC. It translates to CASSLDPQRNEQFF. This chain connects TRBV11-2 to TRBJ2-1; no clear D. V was shortened by 0 bases and J by 7 bases, with 10 bases between the two germline ends. Germline CDR1 is SGHAT and CDR2 is FQNNGV. This CDR3 contains 14 residues. The variable domain in full, with the rest retrieved from reference TRBV11-2 and TRBJ2-1, is EAGVAQSPRYKIIEKRQSVAFWCNPISGHATLYWYQQILGQGPKLLIQFQNNGVVDDSQLPKDRFSAERLKGVDSTLKIQPAKLEDSAVYLCASSLDPQRNEQFFGPGTRLTVL.